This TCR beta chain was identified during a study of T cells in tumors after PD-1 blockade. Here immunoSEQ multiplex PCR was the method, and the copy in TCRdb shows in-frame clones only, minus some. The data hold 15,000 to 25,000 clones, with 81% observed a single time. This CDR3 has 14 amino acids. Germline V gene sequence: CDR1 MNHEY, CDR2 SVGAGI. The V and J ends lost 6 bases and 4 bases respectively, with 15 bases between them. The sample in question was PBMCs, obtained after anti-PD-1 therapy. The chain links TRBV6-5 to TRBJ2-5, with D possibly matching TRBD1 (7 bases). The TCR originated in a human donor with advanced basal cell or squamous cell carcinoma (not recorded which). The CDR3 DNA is TGTGCCAGCAGCGGACTCCAGGGGGGAGAGACCCAGTACTTC. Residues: CASSGLQGGETQYF.